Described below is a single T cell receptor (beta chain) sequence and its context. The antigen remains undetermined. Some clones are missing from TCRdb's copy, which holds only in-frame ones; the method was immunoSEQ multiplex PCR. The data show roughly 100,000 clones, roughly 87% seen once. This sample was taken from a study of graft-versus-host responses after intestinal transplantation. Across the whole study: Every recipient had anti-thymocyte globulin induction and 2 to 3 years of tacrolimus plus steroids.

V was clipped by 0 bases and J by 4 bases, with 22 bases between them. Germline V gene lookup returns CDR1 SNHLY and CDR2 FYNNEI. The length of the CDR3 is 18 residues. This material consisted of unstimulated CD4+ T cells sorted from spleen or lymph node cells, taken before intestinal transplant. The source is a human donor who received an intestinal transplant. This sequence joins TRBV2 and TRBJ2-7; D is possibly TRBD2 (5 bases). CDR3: CASSEALWASPPFYEQYF. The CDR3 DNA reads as TGTGCCAGCAGTGAAGCGCTTTGGGCTAGCCCTCCTTTTTACGAGCAGTACTTC. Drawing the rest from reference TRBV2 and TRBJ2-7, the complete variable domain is EPEVTQTPSHQVTQMGQEVILRCVPISNHLYFYWYRQILGQKVEFLVSFYNNEISEKSEIFDDQFSVERPDGSNFTLKIRSTKLEDSAMYFCASSEALWASPPFYEQYFGPGTRLTVT.